This T cell receptor (beta chain) was profiled in a study of cytomegalovirus exposure and HLA in healthy donors. Study context: A subsequent analysis stated that the 100 to 150 validation repertoires were run on the same platform as the 600 to 750 first-cohort repertoires.

Method: immunoSEQ multiplex PCR; TCRdb's copy keeps in-frame clones and lacks some. The sample carries about 140,000 clones, around 90% recorded once. Germline values: CDR1 MDHEN, CDR2 SYDVKM. V lost 3 bases, J lost 4 bases, and 5 bases stayed unmatched. The CDR3 consists of 15 residues. A remark on this clone: Its antigen is not identified.

General study results and limits: According to a subsequent analysis, TCR clusters identified in the first cohort showed a tendency to co-occur across the 110 or so validation repertoires. Through in vitro validation, three CMV-associated chains were shown to be specific for CMV antigens.

This TCR was recovered from a woman aged 18-29 years in good health and CMV-seropositive. The sample consisted of PBMCs. This rearrangement joins TRBV28 to TRBJ1-2; 10 bases line up with TRBD1. CDR3 in DNA: TGTGCCAGCAGTTTGCCGACAGGGGGCAGCTATGGCTACACCTTC. Translating gives CASSLPTGGSYGYTF.